The 20 T cell receptor beta chains in this list originate from one sample, sequenced in a study of technical replicates of blood from a handful of donors. Some clones are missing from TCRdb's copy, which holds only in-frame ones; the method was immunoSEQ multiplex PCR. The profile shows about 62,000 clones, around 87% of them singletons. The source material was PBMCs. The receptors derive from a human donor in good health. Some clones in this sample may be carry-over from other donors' samples.

The chain combines TRBV21-1 with TRBJ2-7; the table's D call of TRBD1 was not tested on the DNA. TRBV21-1 is a recognized pseudogene. The CDR3 spans 15 residues. The CDR3 nucleotides are TGTGCCAGCAGCAGAAGGACAGGGAGCTCCTACGAGCAGTACTTC. Its protein product is CASSRRTGSSYEQYF.

The genes are TRBV19 and TRBJ1-4; 8 nucleotides agree with TRBD1. Trimming took 3 bases from V and 8 from J; bases not matched to a gene: 5. The CDR3 loop spans 14 amino acids. The germline CDR1 and CDR2 sequences are LNHDA and SQIVND (reference sequence). The CDR3 DNA is TGTGCCAGTAGTATCGGGACAGGCCCCGAAAAACTGTTTTTT. As protein: CASSIGTGPEKLFF. The variable domain in full, completed from reference TRBV19 and TRBJ1-4, reads DGGITQSPKYLFRKEGQNVTLSCEQNLNHDAMYWYRQDPGQGLRLIYYSQIVNDFQKGDIAEGYSVSREKKESFPLTVTSAQKNPTAFYLCASSIGTGPEKLFFGSGTQLSVL.

The chain is built from TRBV5-8 and TRBJ1-1; D gene uncertain. Trimming removed 4 bases from V and 4 bases from J, with 11 bases in between. This CDR3 is built from 13 residues. Germline CDR1 and CDR2: SGHTS and YDEGEE. CDR3 sequence (DNA): TGTGCCAGCAGCCACTCTAGTGGCACTGAAGCTTTCTTT. It yields the protein CASSHSSGTEAFF. The whole variable domain, remainder taken from reference TRBV5-8 and TRBJ1-1, is EAGVTQSPTHLIKTRGQQATLRCSPISGHTSVYWYQQALGLGLQFLLWYDEGEERNRGNFPPRFSGRQFPNYSSELNVNALELEDSALYLCASSHSSGTEAFFGQGTRLTVV.

The V call is TRBV5-1, the J call TRBJ2-3; TRBD2 matches 11 bases. V trimming: 4 bases; J trimming: 2 bases; junction bases outside the gene matches: 6. The CDR3 length is 16 residues. Germline V gives CDR1 SGHRS, CDR2 YFSETQ. The CDR3 sequence is CASSIGLAGSTDTQYF. The CDR3 coding sequence is TGCGCCAGCAGCATCGGACTAGCGGGTTCCACAGATACGCAGTATTTT.

This chain connects TRBV7-3 to TRBJ2-7; 9 positions agree with TRBD1. J was trimmed by 1 base and V by 5 bases; bases with no gene match: 6. This CDR3 comprises 15 residues. In germline, CDR1 is SGHTA, CDR2 FQGTGA. Written as DNA, the CDR3 is TGTGCCAGCAGCCCTGGACAGGGGCGGTCCTACGAGCAGTACTTC. The encoded protein is CASSPGQGRSYEQYF.

The rearrangement joins TRBV21-1 to TRBJ2-5; the DNA was not compared with TRBD1, the D call given in the table. TRBV21-1 is recorded as a pseudogene. This CDR3 region has 15 residues. The CDR3: CARRATVGARETQYF. The CDR3 bases are TGTGCCAGACGGGCCACAGTAGGGGCAAGGGAGACCCAGTACTTC.

J is TRBJ1-2 and V is TRBV21-1; TRBD1 is taken as the D call from the table, unchecked against the DNA. TRBV21-1 is a pseudogene. This CDR3 spans 17 amino acids. The CDR3 loop reads CASSTSTGKQANYGYTF. CDR3 DNA sequence: TGTGCCAGCAGCACGTCCACAGGGAAACAAGCTAACTATGGCTACACCTTC.

This clone has only one observation. The chain recombines TRBV29-1 with TRBJ2-2; tentative D call: TRBD2 (6 bases). Trimming left V 3 bases short and J 7 bases short, with 18 bases between. The CDR3 has 15 amino acids. CDR1 is SQVTM, CDR2 ANQGSEA, per germline. CDR3 in amino acids: CSVEPKTSADGELFF. The CDR3 coding sequence is TGCAGCGTTGAGCCCAAGACTAGTGCCGACGGGGAGCTGTTTTTT.

CDR3 protein: CASSPAGAGEQFF. CDR3 sequence (DNA): TGTGCCAGCAGCCCAGCCGGGGCGGGGGAGCAGTTCTTC. V and J are TRBV7-6 and TRBJ2-1; tentative D call: TRBD2 (6 bases). The CDR3 totals 13 residues. CDR1 and CDR2 from the germline V gene are SGHVS and FNYEAQ. Trimming stripped 5 bases from V and 10 bases from J, with 15 bases between. Full variable domain (missing parts from reference TRBV7-6 and TRBJ2-1): GAGVSQSPRYKVTKRGQDVALRCDPISGHVSLYWYRQALGQGPEFLTYFNYEAQQDKSGLPNDRFSAERPEGSISTLTIQRTEQRDSAMYRCASSPAGAGEQFFGPGTRLTVL.

This clone was detected once. V gene TRBV11-2 combines with J gene TRBJ1-2; unclear D gene. Trimming cost V 5 bases and J 2 bases, with 12 bases left between them. The length of the CDR3 is 14 residues. Germline V gives CDR1 SGHAT, CDR2 FQNNGV. As DNA, the CDR3 is TGTGCCAGCAGCCCACTTCGACACAACTATGGCTACACCTTC. Amino acid sequence: CASSPLRHNYGYTF. Together with reference TRBV11-2 and TRBJ1-2, the CDR3 gives the full variable domain: EAGVAQSPRYKIIEKRQSVAFWCNPISGHATLYWYQQILGQGPKLLIQFQNNGVVDDSQLPKDRFSAERLKGVDSTLKIQPAKLEDSAVYLCASSPLRHNYGYTFGSGTRLTVV.

The V call is TRBV7-6, the J call TRBJ2-1; D is unclear. Germline V gives CDR1 SGHVS, CDR2 FNYEAQ. V was pared by 1 base and J by 6 bases, with 7 bases between. The CDR3 is made up of 13 amino acids. The CDR3 region has the DNA TGTGCCAGCAGCTTAGGGGCCTTCAATGAGCAGTTCTTC. Protein sequence: CASSLGAFNEQFF.

This sequence joins TRBV18 and TRBJ2-2, with D perhaps TRBD1 (5 bases). The CDR3 loop spans 18 amino acids. Germline lookup yields CDR1 KGHSH and CDR2 LQKENI. Trimming took 3 bases from V and 0 from J, leaving 17 bases between them. CDR3 bases: TGTGCCAGCTCACCCACCATCCCGTGGGGCGCGAACACCGGGGAGCTGTTTTTT. Amino acid sequence: CASSPTIPWGANTGELFF. Full variable domain (rest looked up from reference TRBV18 and TRBJ2-2): NAGVMQNPRHLVRRRGQEARLRCSPMKGHSHVYWYRQLPEEGLKFMVYLQKENIIDESGMPKERFSAEFPKEGPSILRIQQVVRGDSAAYFCASSPTIPWGANTGELFFGEGSRLTVL.

The gene calls are TRBV21-1 and TRBJ2-2; the D call in the table, TRBD2, was not verified against the DNA. TRBV21-1 is a known pseudogene. The CDR3 totals 16 residues. CDR3 coding DNA: TGTGCCAGCAGCAATAGCGGGAGGGCCAACACCGGGGAGCTGTTTTTT. It codes for CASSNSGRANTGELFF.

This chain connects TRBV9 to TRBJ2-1; 10 nucleotides match TRBD2. In germline, CDR1 is SGDLS, CDR2 YYNGEE. Germline trimming cut 4 bases from V and 7 bases from J; bases unmatched to any gene: 11. The CDR3 is made up of 16 amino acids. The CDR3: CASSPPASSGSNEQFF. The CDR3 bases are TGTGCCAGCAGCCCACCAGCGTCTAGCGGGAGTAATGAGCAGTTCTTC.

V and J are TRBV11-1 and TRBJ2-7; 10 bases map to TRBD1. Trimming took 9 bases from V and 5 from J; bases not matched to a gene: 7. The CDR3 length is 13 residues. Germline loops: CDR1 SGHAT, CDR2 FQDESV (reference sequence). The DNA of the CDR3 is TGTGCCAGTAAGAGACAGGGGGCTAACGAGCAGTACTTC. This gives the protein CASKRQGANEQYF.

The chain has TRBV5-4 and TRBJ1-6; TRBD1 aligns across 8 bases. V shed 4 bases, J shed 10 bases, and the junction held 10 bases outside the gene matches. Per germline, CDR1 SGHNT and CDR2 YYREEE (reference sequence). There are 15 residues in the CDR3. The CDR3 reads CASSRGQGVISPLHF. The CDR3 DNA reads as TGTGCCAGCAGCCGAGGACAGGGCGTTATCTCACCCCTCCACTTT.

This sequence joins TRBV6-5 and TRBJ1-6, with 7 nucleotides matching TRBD1. Germline V gene sequence: CDR1 MNHEY, CDR2 SVGAGI. V lost 8 bases to trimming and J lost 5 bases; unmatched junction nucleotides: 6. The CDR3 is 14 amino acids. CDR3 protein: CASGRTGDNSPLHF. The DNA of the CDR3 is TGTGCCAGCGGCCGGACAGGCGATAATTCACCCCTCCACTTT.

The V and J genes are TRBV6-5 and TRBJ1-1; D ambiguous. The CDR3 is 14 amino acids. Trimming stripped 10 bases from V and 4 bases from J, with 19 bases between. Germline CDR1 is MNHEY and CDR2 is SVGAGI. The CDR3 spells CATRGEGIGTEAFF. The CDR3, as DNA: TGTGCCACCCGGGGTGAAGGGATAGGCACTGAAGCTTTCTTT.

V gene TRBV5-4 combines with J gene TRBJ2-7; TRBD2 might be the D (6 bases). The ends were cut back, 0 bases at V and 2 bases at J, with 15 bases in the middle. Germline-derived CDR1 and CDR2 are SGHNT and YYREEE (reference sequence). The CDR3 length is 16 residues. The CDR3 here is CASSLGPGVSTYEQYF. The CDR3 DNA reads TGTGCCAGCAGCTTGGGTCCGGGAGTATCAACCTACGAGCAGTACTTC.

The rearrangement joins TRBV11-2 to TRBJ2-3; D might be TRBD1 (5 bases). Germline assignment: CDR1 SGHAT and CDR2 FQNNGV. CDR3 size: 13 residues. Trimming cost V 5 bases and J 6 bases, with 12 bases left between them. The CDR3: CASSQGQRDTQYF. The CDR3 nucleotides are TGTGCCAGCAGCCAGGGCCAAAGGGATACGCAGTATTTT.